This T cell receptor beta chain was captured by sequencing in a study of T cell clonotyping in hematopoietic cell transplantation. Findings and caveats of the study: Pathologically expanded recipient clonotypes increased progressively from day 30 to day 180 as diversity fell. Graft donor and pretransplant recipient Inverse Simpson Index values predicted broader posttransplant TCR diversity.

In the case of this clone: Its specificity is not known.

Germline CDR1 reads SGHAT; CDR2 reads FQNNGV. Deletions cut 3 bases from V and 6 bases from J, with 10 bases between. The CDR3 contains 13 residues. Profiling relied on immunoSEQ multiplex PCR, and the TCRdb table lists in-frame clones only, not all of them. The sample lists 6,000 to 9,000 clones; more than 70% were seen once. The sequence came from a male patient between 18 and 35 years old who had an allogeneic stem cell transplant from a related donor, so the T cells may come from the graft donor. Some clones in this sample may be carry-over from other donors' samples. The gene calls are TRBV11-2 and TRBJ2-3; D is undetermined. Sequences were derived from PBMCs, sampled 100 days after allogeneic stem cell transplant. The CDR3 loop reads CASSLYPKDTQYF. The CDR3 DNA reads as TGTGCCAGCAGCTTGTACCCAAAGGATACGCAGTATTTT. The full variable domain, rest sourced from reference TRBV11-2 and TRBJ2-3, is EAGVAQSPRYKIIEKRQSVAFWCNPISGHATLYWYQQILGQGPKLLIQFQNNGVVDDSQLPKDRFSAERLKGVDSTLKIQPAKLEDSAVYLCASSLYPKDTQYFGPGTRLTVL.